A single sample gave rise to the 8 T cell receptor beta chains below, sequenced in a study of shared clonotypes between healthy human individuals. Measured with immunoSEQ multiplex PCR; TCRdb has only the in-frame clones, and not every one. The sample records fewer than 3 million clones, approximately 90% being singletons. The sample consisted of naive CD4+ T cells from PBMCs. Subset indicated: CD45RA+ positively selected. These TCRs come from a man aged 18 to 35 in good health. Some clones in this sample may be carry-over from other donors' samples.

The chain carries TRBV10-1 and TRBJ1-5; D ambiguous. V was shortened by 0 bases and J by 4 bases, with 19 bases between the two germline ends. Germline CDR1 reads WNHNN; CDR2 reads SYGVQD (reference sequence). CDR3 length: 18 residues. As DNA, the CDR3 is TGCGCCAGCAGTGAGTCGGTTAGGTTAGCCACTTTTAATCAGCCCCAGCATTTT. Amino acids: CASSESVRLATFNQPQHF.

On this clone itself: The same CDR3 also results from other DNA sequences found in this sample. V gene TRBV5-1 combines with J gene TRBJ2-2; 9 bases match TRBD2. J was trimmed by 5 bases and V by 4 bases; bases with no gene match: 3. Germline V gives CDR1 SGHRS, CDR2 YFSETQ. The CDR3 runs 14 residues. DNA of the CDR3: TGCGCCAGCAGCCTGGGACTAGCTACCGGGGAGCTGTTTTTT. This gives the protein CASSLGLATGELFF.

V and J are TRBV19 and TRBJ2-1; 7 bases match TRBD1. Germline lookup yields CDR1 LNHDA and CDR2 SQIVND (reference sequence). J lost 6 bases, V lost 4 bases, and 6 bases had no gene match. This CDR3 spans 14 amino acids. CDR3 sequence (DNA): TGTGCCAGTAGTACCCGCCGGGACAGCAATGAGCAGTTCTTC. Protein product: CASSTRRDSNEQFF.

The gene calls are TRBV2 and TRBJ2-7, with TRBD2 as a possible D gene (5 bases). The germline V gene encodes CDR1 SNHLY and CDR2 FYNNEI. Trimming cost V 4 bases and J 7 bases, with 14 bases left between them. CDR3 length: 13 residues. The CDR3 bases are TGTGCCAGCAGTGGTCGGACTGGTGAGGAGCAGTACTTC. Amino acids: CASSGRTGEEQYF.

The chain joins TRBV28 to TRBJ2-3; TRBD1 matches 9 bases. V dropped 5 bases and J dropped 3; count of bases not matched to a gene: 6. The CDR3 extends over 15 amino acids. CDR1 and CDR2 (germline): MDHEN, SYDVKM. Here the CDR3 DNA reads TGTGCCAGCAGTGAACAGGGGGCCATGACAGATACGCAGTATTTT. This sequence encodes CASSEQGAMTDTQYF. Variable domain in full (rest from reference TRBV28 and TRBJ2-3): DVKVTQSSRYLVKRTGEKVFLECVQDMDHENMFWYRQDPGLGLRLIYFSYDVKMKEKGDIPEGYSVSREKKERFSLILESASTNQTSMYLCASSEQGAMTDTQYFGPGTRLTVL.

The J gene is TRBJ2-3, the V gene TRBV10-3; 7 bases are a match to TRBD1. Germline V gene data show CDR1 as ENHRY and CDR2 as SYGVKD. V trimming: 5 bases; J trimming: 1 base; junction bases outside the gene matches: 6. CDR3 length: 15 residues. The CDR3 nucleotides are TGTGCCATCAGTCGACAGGGCCCAGGCACAGATACGCAGTATTTT. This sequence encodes CAISRQGPGTDTQYF.

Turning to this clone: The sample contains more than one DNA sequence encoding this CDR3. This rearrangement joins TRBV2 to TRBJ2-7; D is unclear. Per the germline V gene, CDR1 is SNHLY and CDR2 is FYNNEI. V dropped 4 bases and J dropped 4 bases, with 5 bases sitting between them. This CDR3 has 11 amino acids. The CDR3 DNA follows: TGTGCCAGCAGTGGGAGTTACGAGCAGTACTTC. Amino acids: CASSGSYEQYF.

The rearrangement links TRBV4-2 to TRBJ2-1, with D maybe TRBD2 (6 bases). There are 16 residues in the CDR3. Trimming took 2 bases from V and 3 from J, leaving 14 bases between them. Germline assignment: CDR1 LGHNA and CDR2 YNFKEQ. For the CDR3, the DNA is TGTGCCAGCAGCCAAACCCGAGGCGGGAACTACAATGAGCAGTTCTTC. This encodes CASSQTRGGNYNEQFF.